Following are 3 T cell receptor beta chains from one sample sequenced in a study of Ad26.COV2.S vaccination and SARS-CoV-2 variants. Assay: immunoSEQ multiplex PCR; the TCRdb copy retains only in-frame clones and omits some. The sample comprises around 450,000 clones, over 75% of which are singletons, and more than 9% rests with the top ten. Regarding treatment: 19 received Ad26.COV2.S at low or high dose, single or two shots; 5 received placebo; per-sample allocation not given. Collection of samples fell on day 63 after the first vaccine or placebo injection. This specimen was peripheral blood, taken in a trial of Ad26.COV2.S vaccine versus placebo. The receptors were sampled from a person aged 18 to 59 who received the Ad26.COV2.S COVID-19 vaccine or a placebo.

The V call is TRBV3-1 (or the pseudogene TRBV3-2), the J call TRBJ1-2; no reliable D call. CDR3 length equals 14 residues. Trimming pared 0 bases from V and 13 bases from J, leaving 18 bases between. The germline V gene encodes CDR1 LGHDT and CDR2 YNNKEL (reference sequence). The CDR3 loop is CASSQEGSLTGCTF. The CDR3, as DNA: TGTGCCAGCAGCCAAGAAGGAAGTCTGACCGGTTGCACCTTC.

This clone was observed a few times. The chain uses TRBV6-5 and TRBJ2-2; weak D call: TRBD2 (6 bases). Trimming shortened V by 6 bases and J by 3 bases, and 14 bases separated the two germline ends. Germline CDR1 MNHEY, CDR2 SVGAGI. The CDR3 is 15 amino acids. Here the CDR3 reads CASSDTGLDTGELFF. For the CDR3, the DNA is TGTGCCAGCAGCGATACGGGACTCGACACCGGGGAGCTGTTTTTT.

J is TRBJ1-1 and V is TRBV6-1; TRBD1 is a possible D gene (6 bases). Germline CDR1 MNHNS, CDR2 SASEGT. V was shortened by 6 bases and J by 0 bases, with 23 bases between the two germline ends. The length of the CDR3 is 18 residues. CDR3 bases: TGTGCCAGCAGAGAACCCCCTGGGGGGGCTACAATGAACACTGAAGCTTTCTTT. Protein: CASREPPGGATMNTEAFF.